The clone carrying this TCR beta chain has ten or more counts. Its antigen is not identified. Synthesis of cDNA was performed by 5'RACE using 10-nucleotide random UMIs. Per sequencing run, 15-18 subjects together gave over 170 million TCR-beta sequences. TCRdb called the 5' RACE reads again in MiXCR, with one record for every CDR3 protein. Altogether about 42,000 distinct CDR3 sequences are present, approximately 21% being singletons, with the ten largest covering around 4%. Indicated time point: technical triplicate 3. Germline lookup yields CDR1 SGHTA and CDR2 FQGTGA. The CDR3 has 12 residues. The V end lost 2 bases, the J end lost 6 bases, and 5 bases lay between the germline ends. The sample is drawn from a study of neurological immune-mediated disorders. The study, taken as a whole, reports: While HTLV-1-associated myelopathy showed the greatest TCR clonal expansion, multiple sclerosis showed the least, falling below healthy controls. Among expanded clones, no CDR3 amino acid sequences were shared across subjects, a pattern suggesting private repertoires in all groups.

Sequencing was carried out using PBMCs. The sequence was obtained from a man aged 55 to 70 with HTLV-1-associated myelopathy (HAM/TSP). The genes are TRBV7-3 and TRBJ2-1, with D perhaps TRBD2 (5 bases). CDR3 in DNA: TGTGCCAGCAGCTTAGAGGGCAATGAGCAGTTCTTC. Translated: CASSLEGNEQFF.